A selection of T cell receptor beta chains follows, all from one sample in a study of blood T cell repertoires in COVID-19. Repertoires were generated with immunoSEQ multiplex PCR, while TCRdb's copy carries only in-frame clones and drops some. The sample includes about 300,000 clones, 89% of them seen just once. Sequenced: peripheral blood. These receptors all come from a woman between 25 and 40 years old with COVID-19, enrolled during active disease. Both conserved end residues are part of each CDR3. The D gene is left open where the match is weak. Clone sizes are given selectively: once, few, many, or a class where the clone is expanded.

V: TRBV4-2
size: NA
J: TRBJ1-1
D: NA
DNA: TGTGCCAGCAGCCAACAAGCTCGGAACACTGAAGCTTTCTTT
CDR3: CASSQQARNTEAFF

V: TRBV9
size: NA
J: TRBJ2-7
D: NA
DNA: TGTGCCAGCAGCGTAGGGAACTCGAGGTACGAGCAGTACTTC
CDR3: CASSVGNSRYEQYF

V: TRBV15
size: NA
J: TRBJ1-3
D: NA
DNA: TGTGCCACCAGCAGAGAGAGGGAATACACCATATATTTT
CDR3: CATSREREYTIYF

V: TRBV27
size: NA
J: TRBJ2-2
D: NA
DNA: TGTGCCACCACGCCTATCCCTAGGGGGGAGCTGTTTTTT
CDR3: CATTPIPRGELFF

V: TRBV5-4
size: NA
J: TRBJ2-5
D: TRBD2
DNA: TGTGCCAGCACAAATGGACTAGCGGGGGCCCCCATGGGGGAGACCCAGTACTTC
CDR3: CASTNGLAGAPMGETQYF

V: TRBV7-9
size: NA
J: TRBJ2-2
D: TRBD1
DNA: TGTGCCAGCAGCTTTCGGACAGGGGTCGGCACCGGGGAGCTGTTTTTT
CDR3: CASSFRTGVGTGELFF

V: TRBV7-9
size: once
J: TRBJ2-3
D: TRBD2
DNA: TGTGCCAGCAGCTCTGGACTAGCGGGGGGGTTTTCAGATACGCAGTATTTT
CDR3: CASSSGLAGGFSDTQYF

V: TRBV2
size: NA
J: TRBJ1-1
D: NA
DNA: TGTGCCAGCAGCCCCAGGAACACTGAAGCTTTCTTT
CDR3: CASSPRNTEAFF

V: TRBV6-6
size: NA
J: TRBJ2-1
D: TRBD2
DNA: TGTGCCAGCAGTCAGACTAGCGCACAAGCTCATGAGCAGTTCTTC
CDR3: CASSQTSAQAHEQFF

V: TRBV28
size: NA
J: TRBJ2-6
D: NA
DNA: TGTGCCAGCAGTTCCCCAGGGACTGGGGCCAACGTCCTGACTTTC
CDR3: CASSSPGTGANVLTF

V: TRBV2
size: NA
J: TRBJ2-7
D: NA
DNA: TGTGCCAGCAGTGAACGGCGGTCGAGCTCCTACGAGCAGTACTTC
CDR3: CASSERRSSSYEQYF

V: TRBV15
size: NA
J: TRBJ2-1
D: NA
DNA: TGTGCCACCAGCAGAGCGCCCAGGGTCGGGGGTAATGAGCAGTTCTTC
CDR3: CATSRAPRVGGNEQFF

V: TRBV5-1
size: NA
J: TRBJ2-1
D: TRBD2
DNA: TGCGCCAGCCAACTAGCGGGGGGTAATGAGCAGTTCTTC
CDR3: CASQLAGGNEQFF

V: TRBV12-3/TRBV12-4
size: NA
J: TRBJ2-3
D: NA
DNA: TGTGCCAGCGGACTCACAGATACGCAGTATTTT
CDR3: CASGLTDTQYF

V: TRBV14
size: once
J: TRBJ1-6
D: NA
DNA: TGTGCCAGCAGCCAAGAAGAGTTGGTGTATTCACCCCTCCACTTT
CDR3: CASSQEELVYSPLHF

V: TRBV11-2
size: NA
J: TRBJ1-2
D: TRBD1
DNA: TGTGCCAGCCGGACAGGGGCAAGTGGCGGCTACACCTTC
CDR3: CASRTGASGGYTF

V: TRBV6-5
size: few
J: TRBJ2-3
D: NA
DNA: TGTGCCAGCAGTAACGGTCTTACAGATACGCAGTATTTT
CDR3: CASSNGLTDTQYF

V: TRBV11-2
size: NA
J: TRBJ1-4
D: NA
DNA: TGTGCCAGCAGCCCACCGGGGGGAGGAACTAATGAAAAACTGTTTTTT
CDR3: CASSPPGGGTNEKLFF

V: TRBV6-2/TRBV6-3
size: NA
J: TRBJ1-5
D: NA
DNA: TGTGCCAGCAGACCTGGCGGATCGGGTCAGCCCCAGCATTTT
CDR3: CASRPGGSGQPQHF

V: TRBV7-9
size: NA
J: TRBJ1-1
D: NA
DNA: TGTGCCAGCAGCGTTACGGGTCTTCTGGCTTTCTTT
CDR3: CASSVTGLLAFF

V: TRBV19
size: NA
J: TRBJ1-5
D: TRBD1
DNA: TGTGCCAGTAGTCGACAGGGGAGCAATCAGCCCCAGCATTTT
CDR3: CASSRQGSNQPQHF

V: TRBV4-1
size: once
J: TRBJ2-7
D: TRBD1
DNA: TGCGCCAGCAGCCAGTCAGGGGGTGAATCCGAGCAGTACTTC
CDR3: CASSQSGGESEQYF

V: TRBV19
size: NA
J: TRBJ1-2
D: TRBD1
DNA: TGTGCCAGTAGTCGACGGACAGGGTCGCTAGGGTATGGCTACACCTTC
CDR3: CASSRRTGSLGYGYTF

V: TRBV15
size: NA
J: TRBJ1-2
D: NA
DNA: TGTGCCACCAGCAGAGCCTTACGGGGTGGGGTTAACTATGGCTACACCTTC
CDR3: CATSRALRGGVNYGYTF

V: TRBV6-5
size: once
J: TRBJ2-7
D: NA
DNA: TGTGCCAGCAGTTACCGACAAAGGACAGTCGGCTACGAGCAGTACTTC
CDR3: CASSYRQRTVGYEQYF

V: TRBV3-1/TRBV3-2
size: NA
J: TRBJ1-1
D: NA
DNA: TGTGCCAGCAGCCAAGTAGGGGGTGTGAACACTGAAGCTTTCTTT
CDR3: CASSQVGGVNTEAFF

V: TRBV18
size: NA
J: TRBJ1-2
D: NA
DNA: TGTGCCAGCTCACGGCGACAGGCCACTAACTATGGCTACACCTTC
CDR3: CASSRRQATNYGYTF

V: TRBV24-1
size: NA
J: TRBJ2-3
D: TRBD1
DNA: TGTGCCACCAGTGATGGGACAGGGTCAGATACGCAGTATTTT
CDR3: CATSDGTGSDTQYF

V: TRBV2
size: once
J: TRBJ1-2
D: NA
DNA: TGTGCCAGCAGTGAAATAACAGGCGCTAACTATGGCTACACCTTC
CDR3: CASSEITGANYGYTF

V: TRBV27
size: NA
J: TRBJ2-7
D: NA
DNA: TGTGCCAGCACCTTGACTGGCGAACACATTTTGAGGGAGCAGTACTTC
CDR3: CASTLTGEHILREQYF

V: TRBV3-1/TRBV3-2
size: NA
J: TRBJ1-5
D: TRBD1
DNA: TGTGCCAGCAGCCGGGGACAGCACAATCAGCCCCAGCATTTT
CDR3: CASSRGQHNQPQHF

V: TRBV7-2
size: NA
J: TRBJ1-2
D: NA
DNA: TGTGCCAGCAGCTTGAGGTCCTATGGCTACACCTTC
CDR3: CASSLRSYGYTF

V: TRBV2
size: NA
J: TRBJ2-2
D: NA
DNA: TGTGCCAGCAGTGAGCGGGGTCAATTCGGGGAGCTGTTTTTT
CDR3: CASSERGQFGELFF

V: TRBV5-1
size: NA
J: TRBJ1-2
D: NA
DNA: TGCGCCAGCAGCGCATTACAGGGAGCTAACTATGGCTACACCTTC
CDR3: CASSALQGANYGYTF

V: TRBV5-1
size: NA
J: TRBJ2-3
D: TRBD2
DNA: TGCGCCAGCAGGGTCGGGGGGGCGATTCCGACAGATACGCAGTATTTT
CDR3: CASRVGGAIPTDTQYF

V: TRBV5-6
size: NA
J: TRBJ1-2
D: TRBD1
DNA: TGTGCCAGCAGCTCCGGGACAGGGTCATACTATGGCTACACCTTC
CDR3: CASSSGTGSYYGYTF

V: TRBV2
size: NA
J: TRBJ1-3
D: NA
DNA: TGTGCCAGCAGGGGGACACTCTCTGGAAACACCATATATTTT
CDR3: CASRGTLSGNTIYF

V: TRBV3-1/TRBV3-2
size: NA
J: TRBJ2-6
D: NA
DNA: TGTGCCAGCAGCCATCGACAAGGACAAAGCTCTGGGGCCAACGTCCTGACTTTC
CDR3: CASSHRQGQSSGANVLTF

V: TRBV4-1
size: NA
J: TRBJ2-7
D: NA
DNA: TGCGCCAGCAGCCAAGTTCTGGCGTCAAACGGGATGTACGAGCAGTACTTC
CDR3: CASSQVLASNGMYEQYF

V: TRBV19
size: NA
J: TRBJ1-4
D: TRBD1
DNA: TGTGCCAGTAGTATCCGGTCTGGACAGGGGACGAATCGGTGGAACGAAAAACTGTTTTTT
CDR3: CASSIRSGQGTNRWNEKLFF

V: TRBV7-9
size: NA
J: TRBJ1-1
D: NA
DNA: TGTGCCAGCAGCCCTTCCGGGGATGAAGCTTTCTTT
CDR3: CASSPSGDEAFF

V: TRBV3-1/TRBV3-2
size: NA
J: TRBJ2-2
D: TRBD1
DNA: TGTGCCAGCACACACCGGGACAGGGGGTCGGCCGGGGAGCTGTTTTTT
CDR3: CASTHRDRGSAGELFF

V: TRBV23-1
size: once
J: TRBJ1-6
D: NA
DNA: TGCGCCAGCAGTCCTATCCACATTCGACAGTACTATAATTCACCCCTCCACTTT
CDR3: CASSPIHIRQYYNSPLHF

V: TRBV7-9
size: once
J: TRBJ2-1
D: TRBD1
DNA: TGTGCCAGCAGCTTAGGCCAGGGGGTTATTGTTGAGCAGTTCTTC
CDR3: CASSLGQGVIVEQFF

V: TRBV10-2
size: NA
J: TRBJ2-3
D: NA
DNA: TGCGCCAGCAGTCCACGGGGGGCTAGCACAGATACGCAGTATTTT
CDR3: CASSPRGASTDTQYF

V: TRBV7-8
size: NA
J: TRBJ2-1
D: TRBD1
DNA: TGTGCCAGCAGCTTAAACTCTCGACAGGGCGCTAGGGATGAGCAGTTCTTC
CDR3: CASSLNSRQGARDEQFF

V: TRBV5-1
size: NA
J: TRBJ1-5
D: NA
DNA: TGCGCCAGCAGCTATGGGGGGGGAAATCAGCCCCAGCATTTT
CDR3: CASSYGGGNQPQHF

V: TRBV28
size: NA
J: TRBJ2-5
D: NA
DNA: TGTGCCAGCAGTCCATCTGACCGACGGGGGACCCAGTACTTC
CDR3: CASSPSDRRGTQYF

V: TRBV5-1
size: NA
J: TRBJ1-2
D: TRBD1
DNA: TGCGCCAGCAGCTTGGCCTCGACAGGGTGGTATGGCTACACCTTC
CDR3: CASSLASTGWYGYTF

V: TRBV2
size: NA
J: TRBJ1-6
D: TRBD1
DNA: TGTGCCAGGGGGACAGGTTCTGGTGGGTCACCCCTCCACTTT
CDR3: CARGTGSGGSPLHF

V: TRBV5-6
size: NA
J: TRBJ1-4
D: NA
DNA: TGTGCCAGCAGCACACAAAATGAAAAACTGTTTTTT
CDR3: CASSTQNEKLFF

V: TRBV28
size: NA
J: TRBJ1-2
D: NA
DNA: TGTGCCAGCAGCCGTCCTGGGCGGGCCGAACTCTATGGCTACACCTTC
CDR3: CASSRPGRAELYGYTF

V: TRBV6-5
size: NA
J: TRBJ2-7
D: NA
DNA: TGTGCCAGCGAATCATTAGCCACCTACGAGCAGTACTTC
CDR3: CASESLATYEQYF

V: TRBV5-1
size: NA
J: TRBJ1-1
D: NA
DNA: TGCGCCAGCAGCCGATCATTAGAGAACACTGAAGCTTTCTTT
CDR3: CASSRSLENTEAFF

V: TRBV2
size: NA
J: TRBJ1-2
D: TRBD1
DNA: TGTGCCAGCAGTGTACAGGGGTATGGCTACACCTTC
CDR3: CASSVQGYGYTF

V: TRBV5-1
size: NA
J: TRBJ1-2
D: NA
DNA: TGCGCCAGCAGCTCTACAGGAACGGATGGCTACACCTTC
CDR3: CASSSTGTDGYTF

V: TRBV11-2
size: NA
J: TRBJ2-1
D: NA
DNA: TGTGCCAGCAGCTCCGGACTTTCTTACAATGAGCAGTTCTTC
CDR3: CASSSGLSYNEQFF

V: TRBV9
size: NA
J: TRBJ1-1
D: NA
DNA: TGTGCCAGCAGCGGACGGACAGTAGGAGGCACTGAAGCTTTCTTT
CDR3: CASSGRTVGGTEAFF

V: TRBV7-2
size: NA
J: TRBJ1-4
D: TRBD1
DNA: TGTGCCTCCCACTCCGGGACAGGGCTCGAAAAACTGTTTTTT
CDR3: CASHSGTGLEKLFF

V: TRBV5-6
size: NA
J: TRBJ2-2
D: TRBD1
DNA: TGTGCCAGCAGCTTTACAGGGGTCACCGGGGAGCTGTTTTTT
CDR3: CASSFTGVTGELFF